The 8 T cell receptor beta chains below were found in one sample sequenced in a study of CDR3 diversity in severe acne. TCRdb recomputed calls from the PCR reads with MiXCR, one row per CDR3 protein. The sample contains under 95,000 distinct CDR3 sequences, around 50% of which appear only once. Specimen: blood. These TCRs come from a male donor in good health, serving as a control.

This clonotype has only one observation. The V and J genes are TRBV6-5 and TRBJ2-7; TRBD1 matches at 12 bases. This CDR3 spans 16 amino acids. CDR1 and CDR2 (germline): MNHEY, SVGAGI. With 2 bases clipped from V and 4 bases from J, the junction kept 6 bases outside the gene matches. In nucleotides, the CDR3 is TGTGCCAGCAGTTACGGGGCGGGACAGGGGGCGTACGAGCAGTACTTC. It codes for CASSYGAGQGAYEQYF.

Notes on this clonotype: This may arise from a read error, as a much more abundant clone is one base away. The gene calls are TRBV7-9 and TRBJ2-5; no firm D call. The CDR3 loop spans 14 amino acids. Germline V gives CDR1 SEHNR, CDR2 FQNEAQ (reference sequence). The CDR3 DNA sequence: TGTGCCAGCAGCTTCATCCTCAACCAAGAGGCCCAGTACTTC. This translates into CASSFILNQEAQYF. The full variable domain, rest sourced from reference TRBV7-9 and TRBJ2-5, is DTGVSQNPRHKITKRGQNVTFRCDPISEHNRLYWYRQTLGQGPEFLTYFQNEAQLEKSRLLSDRFSAERPKGSFSTLEIQRTEQGDSAMYLCASSFILNQEAQYFGPGTRLLVL.

The chain employs TRBV2 and TRBJ2-7, with 10 positions matching TRBD1. With 5 bases clipped from V and 5 bases from J, the junction kept 9 bases outside the gene matches. The germline CDR1 and CDR2 sequences are SNHLY and FYNNEI. The CDR3 has 15 residues. The CDR3 bases are TGTGCCAGCAGTACCGAGGGACAGGGGTTTCACGAGCAGTACTTC. Translating it yields CASSTEGQGFHEQYF.

Concerning this clonotype itself: At one of its ends the junction is not consistent with the germline gene, which may arise from a read error. The genes are TRBV30 and TRBJ1-1; TRBD1 agrees at 7 bases. CDR1 GTSNPN and CDR2 SVGIG come from the germline V gene (reference sequence). CDR3 length: 12 residues. In DNA form, the CDR3 reads TGTGCCTGGACAGGGGGGAGCACTGAAGCTTCCTTT. It encodes CAWTGGSTEASF.

This clonotype was picked up many times. This chain links TRBV10-3 with TRBJ1-1, with no clear D. The CDR3 contains 15 residues. The V end was cut by 2 bases, the J end by 1 base, with 11 bases between. The germline V gene has CDR1 ENHRY and CDR2 SYGVKD. The CDR3 loop is CAISETPQWNTEAFF. The CDR3 nucleotides read TGTGCCATCAGTGAGACCCCACAGTGGAACACTGAAGCTTTCTTT.

This sequence joins TRBV20-1 and TRBJ1-3; D is possibly TRBD1 (5 bases). The V gene lost 4 bases and the J gene lost 8 bases, with 21 bases spanning the gap. Germline CDR1 reads DFQATT; CDR2 reads SNEGSKA (reference sequence). CDR3 length: 15 residues. CDR3 coding DNA: TGCAGTGCTAACCCGACAGCTAACTATGGCTACACCATATATTTT. Amino acids: CSANPTANYGYTIYF.

This clonotype was counted at least ten times. The V and J genes are TRBV5-8 and TRBJ2-4; 10 nucleotides line up with TRBD1. Germline CDR1 reads SGHTS; CDR2 reads YDEGEE. The CDR3 is 14 residues long. With V trimmed by 2 bases and J by 5 bases, 1 base remained unmatched. In nucleotides, the CDR3 is TGTGCCAGCAGCTTAGGACAGGGGGAAAACATTCAGTACTTC. Translation: CASSLGQGENIQYF.

The chain joins TRBV20-1 to TRBJ2-6; D is perhaps TRBD2 (5 bases). The CDR3 loop spans 13 amino acids. V lost 3 bases to trimming and J lost 2 bases, with 5 bases between them. CDR1 DFQATT and CDR2 SNEGSKA come from the germline V gene (reference sequence). For the CDR3, the DNA is TGCAGTGCTAGCGGGGCTGGGGCCAACGTCCTGACTTTC. Translation: CSASGAGANVLTF.